This T cell receptor (beta chain) was captured by sequencing in a study of T-cell memory formation after mild COVID-19. Study results and caveats: Cross-reactive memory apparently joined, as some responding clones appeared in pre-infection memory. There was a balanced CD4/CD8 profile in clones contracting day 15 to 85, and later expanders leaned CD4+.

The V gene lost 5 bases and the J gene lost 2 bases, with 13 bases spanning the gap. This CDR3 is built from 13 residues. Per the germline V gene, CDR1 is SQVTM and CDR2 is ANQGSEA. Each CDR3 protein gets one entry after TCRdb re-called the 5' RACE reads with MiXCR. There are about 350,000 distinct CDR3 sequences in the sample; 12% to 15% occur only once, and about a fifth lies in the top ten. The table lists this clonotype with a few counts. Its antigen is unknown. Sample: PBMCs or a T cell subset sorted from them (not recorded which). The genes are TRBV29-1 and TRBJ2-7, with a weak D call TRBD1 (6 bases). The origin of this receptor is a man between 18 and 35 years old who had mild COVID-19 (a few samples of this study predate the infection). Cell type and time point are not known. The CDR3 loop reads CSVNWGPAYEQYF. CDR3 nucleotides: TGCAGCGTTAACTGGGGGCCCGCCTACGAGCAGTACTTC.